This T cell receptor beta chain comes out of a study of T cells in women clearing cervical HPV infection. Study-wide findings and caveats: Cases carried less TRBV6-7 than controls: roughly 0.12% versus 0.17%.

On this clone: Its target is unknown. Read coverage stops 3 residues before the CDR3 terminus; the germline J gene supplies the remainder.

The repertoire was sequenced with immunoSEQ multiplex PCR; TCRdb's copy has only in-frame clones and lacks some. The repertoire table contains 30,000 or so clones. V was pared by 5 bases and J by 1 base, with 8 bases between. Germline values: CDR1 SGHDN, CDR2 FVKESK. This CDR3 spans 13 amino acids. All participants had a single incident cervical HPV16 infection, and prevalent HPV16 infections were excluded. This sequence was found in a woman aged 18 to 69 with a cervical HPV16 infection that either progressed to CIN3+ or cleared (not recorded which). This rearrangement joins TRBV14 to TRBJ1-2; possible D gene TRBD1, 6 bases. Sequenced sample: blood buffy coat. Partial CDR3 DNA: TGTGCCAGCAGCTTACAGGGTAACTATGGC. As protein: CASSLQGNYG. The whole CDR3 sequence is CASSLQGNYGYTF.